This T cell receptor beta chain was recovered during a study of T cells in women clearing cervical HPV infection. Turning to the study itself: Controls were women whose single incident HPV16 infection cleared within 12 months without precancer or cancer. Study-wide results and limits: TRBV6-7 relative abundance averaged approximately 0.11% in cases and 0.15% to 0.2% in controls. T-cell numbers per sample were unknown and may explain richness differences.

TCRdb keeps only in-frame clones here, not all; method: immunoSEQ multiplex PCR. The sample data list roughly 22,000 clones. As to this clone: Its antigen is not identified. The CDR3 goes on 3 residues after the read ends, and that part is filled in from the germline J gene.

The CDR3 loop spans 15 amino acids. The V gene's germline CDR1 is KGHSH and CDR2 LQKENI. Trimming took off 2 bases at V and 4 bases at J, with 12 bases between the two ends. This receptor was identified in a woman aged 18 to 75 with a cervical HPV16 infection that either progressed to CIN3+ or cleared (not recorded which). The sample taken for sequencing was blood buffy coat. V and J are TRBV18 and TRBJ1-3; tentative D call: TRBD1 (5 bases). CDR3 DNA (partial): TGTGCCAGCTCACCAACGACCGGGGGGGGAAACACC. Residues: CASSPTTGGGNT. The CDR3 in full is CASSPTTGGGNTIYF.